The next 16 T cell receptor beta chains were all read from a single sample in a study of cytomegalovirus exposure and HLA in healthy donors. Amplification used 60 Vbeta primers and 13 Jbeta primers. TCRdb keeps only in-frame clones here, not all; method: immunoSEQ multiplex PCR. In all, the sample yields roughly 77,000 clones. What was sequenced was PBMCs. Receptor source: a female donor in good health and CMV-seropositive.

The chain carries TRBV5-1 and TRBJ2-1, with a possible D match to TRBD1 (6 bases). Trimming cost V 5 bases and J 2 bases, with 17 bases left between them. Germline values: CDR1 SGHRS, CDR2 YFSETQ. This CDR3 has 16 amino acids. CDR3 coding DNA: TGCGCCAGCAGGACCGCATATCAGGGGACCTACAATGAGCAGTTCTTC. This gives the protein CASRTAYQGTYNEQFF.

This chain connects TRBV5-1 to TRBJ2-7, with 15 bases matching TRBD2. Per germline, CDR1 SGHRS and CDR2 YFSETQ. The CDR3 contains 18 residues. V was pared by 2 bases and J by 3 bases, with 9 bases of the junction left unmatched. As DNA, the CDR3 is TGCGCCAGCAGCTTCGGACTAGCGGGAGGGCCTTGGAGCTACGAGCAGTACTTC. Translating gives CASSFGLAGGPWSYEQYF.

This chain links TRBV5-6 with TRBJ2-7, with TRBD1 matching 7 bases. Per germline, CDR1 SGHDT and CDR2 YYEEEE. The trim removed 4 bases at V and 2 bases at J, leaving 3 bases unmatched. This CDR3 spans 13 amino acids. The CDR3 bases are TGTGCCAGCAGCCCCCAGGGGGCCTACGAGCAGTACTTC. Its protein is CASSPQGAYEQYF.

CDR3 loop: CASSGSGTQEQFF. In DNA form, the CDR3 reads TGTGCCAGCAGCGGAAGCGGGACACAGGAGCAGTTCTTC. The chain recombines TRBV7-2 with TRBJ2-1, with D possibly being TRBD2 (7 bases). The V gene lost 5 bases and the J gene lost 10 bases, with 15 bases spanning the gap. This CDR3 is 13 amino acids long. Germline V gene lookup returns CDR1 SGHTA and CDR2 FQGNSA.

The chain links TRBV5-1 to TRBJ2-2; TRBD1 is a possible D gene (6 bases). Germline lookup yields CDR1 SGHRS and CDR2 YFSETQ. Trimming shortened V by 5 bases and J by 0 bases, and 8 bases separated the two germline ends. The length of the CDR3 is 14 residues. CDR3 amino acids: CASRGQTNTGELFF. Written as DNA, the CDR3 is TGCGCCAGCAGAGGACAGACGAACACCGGGGAGCTGTTTTTT.

The chain combines TRBV19 with TRBJ2-3, with D perhaps matching TRBD1 (6 bases). Trimming stripped 6 bases from V and 0 bases from J, with 19 bases between. From germline, CDR1 is LNHDA and CDR2 SQIVND (reference sequence). This CDR3 contains 17 residues. CDR3 nucleotide sequence: TGTGCCAGTAGCCACCCGCCCTTGAGGGGGAGCACAGATACGCAGTATTTT. It encodes CASSHPPLRGSTDTQYF.

This sequence joins TRBV14 and TRBJ2-3; 7 bases are shared with TRBD2. This CDR3 is 14 amino acids long. CDR1 is SGHDN and CDR2 is FVKESK in the germline V gene. The junction had 3 bases not matched to a gene; V was cut back by 4 bases and J by 2 bases. The CDR3 DNA reads as TGTGCCAGCAGCCCACTAGCGAACACAGATACGCAGTATTTT. It codes for CASSPLANTDTQYF. Based on the CDR3 plus reference TRBV14 and TRBJ2-3, the full variable domain is EAGVTQFPSHSVIEKGQTVTLRCDPISGHDNLYWYRRVMGKEIKFLLHFVKESKQDESGMPNNRFLAERTGGTYSTLKVQPAELEDSGVYFCASSPLANTDTQYFGPGTRLTVL.

The chain joins TRBV5-1 to TRBJ2-2; D perhaps matches TRBD2 (6 bases). Germline lookup yields CDR1 SGHRS and CDR2 YFSETQ. CDR3 length: 15 residues. The ends were cut back, 0 bases at V and 3 bases at J, with 9 bases in the middle. The CDR3 sequence is CASSLVAGYTGELFF. As DNA, the CDR3 is TGCGCCAGCAGCTTGGTTGCGGGGTACACCGGGGAGCTGTTTTTT.

J is TRBJ2-3 and V is TRBV4-3, with 8 bases aligning to TRBD2. CDR3 length: 15 amino acids. The germline gives CDR1 LGHNA, CDR2 YSLEER. The V gene end was trimmed by 1 base and the J gene end by 3 bases; junction bases not matched to a gene: 3. This chain's CDR3 is CASSQGGTRTDTQYF. The CDR3 DNA is TGCGCCAGCAGCCAAGGCGGGACTAGGACAGATACGCAGTATTTT.

This chain uses TRBV29-1 with TRBJ1-1; D perhaps matches TRBD1 (5 bases). The germline V gene has CDR1 SQVTM and CDR2 ANQGSEA. CDR3 length equals 16 residues. The germline V and J ends were trimmed by 3 bases and 3 bases, with 20 bases remaining between them. The CDR3 coding sequence is TGCAGCGTTGATATAAGTTTGCGGGGGGTCGACACTGAAGCTTTCTTT. It codes for CSVDISLRGVDTEAFF.

The chain links TRBV28 to TRBJ1-6; a weak D match, TRBD1 (5 bases). V dropped 5 bases and J dropped 11 bases, with 16 bases sitting between them. This CDR3 is built from 14 residues. Germline CDR1 and CDR2: MDHEN and SYDVKM. As DNA, the CDR3 is TGTGCCAGCAGTCCCGACAGAACATCGGCACCCCTCCACTTT. This codes for CASSPDRTSAPLHF.

This sequence joins TRBV6-6 and TRBJ2-7, with 7 bases aligning to TRBD1. This CDR3 is 15 amino acids long. The V gene end was trimmed by 4 bases and the J gene end by 5 bases; junction bases not matched to a gene: 11. Germline CDR1 and CDR2: MNHNY and SVGAGI (reference sequence). CDR3 protein: CASSSPTGAVDEQYF. The CDR3 DNA sequence: TGTGCCAGCAGTTCCCCCACAGGGGCGGTCGACGAGCAGTACTTC.

The chain links TRBV18 to TRBJ1-2, with 10 positions matching TRBD1. V dropped 3 bases and J dropped 4; count of bases not matched to a gene: 8. CDR1 is KGHSH, CDR2 LQKENI, per germline. The CDR3 consists of 16 residues. The CDR3 region has the DNA TGTGCCAGCTCACCGGGACAGGGGCGTCCCGGCTATGGCTACACCTTC. Translation gives CASSPGQGRPGYGYTF.

The rearrangement links TRBV28 to TRBJ2-5; D might be TRBD1 (6 bases). The CDR3 is 14 amino acids. CDR1 is MDHEN, CDR2 SYDVKM, per germline. V was pared by 6 bases and J by 5 bases, with 16 bases between. This chain's CDR3 is CASRRQEVGETQYF. CDR3 coding DNA: TGTGCCAGCAGAAGACAGGAGGTTGGGGAGACCCAGTACTTC. The variable domain in full, with the rest retrieved from reference TRBV28 and TRBJ2-5, is DVKVTQSSRYLVKRTGEKVFLECVQDMDHENMFWYRQDPGLGLRLIYFSYDVKMKEKGDIPEGYSVSREKKERFSLILESASTNQTSMYLCASRRQEVGETQYFGPGTRLLVL.

The V call is TRBV18, the J call TRBJ1-4; 7 bases agree with TRBD1. The CDR3 length is 12 residues. Germline V lookup: CDR1 KGHSH, CDR2 LQKENI. Trimming took 5 bases from V and 9 from J; bases not matched to a gene: 3. The CDR3 DNA reads as TGTGCCAGCTCAGGGACAGAGAAAAAACTGTTTTTT. Protein sequence: CASSGTEKKLFF.

The chain uses TRBV5-1 and TRBJ2-7, with TRBD1 matching 9 bases. J was trimmed by 3 bases and V by 3 bases; bases with no gene match: 10. The CDR3 has 16 residues. CDR1 SGHRS and CDR2 YFSETQ come from the germline V gene. The CDR3 loop is CASSSGALGQGYEQYF. The DNA for the CDR3 is TGCGCCAGCAGCTCGGGGGCCTTGGGACAGGGCTACGAGCAGTACTTC. Full variable domain (remainder filled in from reference TRBV5-1 and TRBJ2-7): KAGVTQTPRYLIKTRGQQVTLSCSPISGHRSVSWYQQTPGQGLQFLFEYFSETQRNKGNFPGRFSGRQFSNSRSEMNVSTLELGDSALYLCASSSGALGQGYEQYFGPGTRLTVT.